Presented here are 13 T cell receptor beta chains from one specimen sequenced in a study of regulatory T cells in long-lasting Graves disease. Building of the TCR beta libraries involved iRepertoire HTBI primers and Arm-PCR of CDR3 regions. TCRdb itself ran the multiplex PCR reads through MiXCR, one entry per CDR3 protein. The sample yields roughly 500,000 distinct CDR3 sequences, under 25% seen once. Time point defined: persistent/refractory GD, antithyroid drugs over 5 years with positive TRAb. PBMC-derived RNA was used for the TCR library. The sequencing here drew on peripheral blood mononuclear cells (PBMCs), taken when the disease was refractory, from a patient treated with antithyroid drugs. The receptors were gathered from a female donor with Graves disease.

The chain couples TRBV28 to TRBJ2-4, with a tentative D call TRBD1 (6 bases). The germline V gene has CDR1 MDHEN and CDR2 SYDVKM. The V and J ends lost 3 bases and 0 bases respectively, with 12 bases between them. The CDR3 consists of 16 residues. CDR3 region: CASSFEDRLAKNIQYF. In DNA, the CDR3 is TGTGCCAGCAGTTTTGAGGACAGACTAGCCAAAAACATTCAGTACTTC.

In its sample, this clonotype was seen many times. The chain combines TRBV28 with TRBJ1-6; 8 bases are shared with TRBD1. After removal of 0 bases from V and 4 bases from J, the junction contained 5 bases not matched to a gene. The germline V gene encodes CDR1 MDHEN and CDR2 SYDVKM. CDR3 length equals 17 residues. CDR3 in DNA: TGTGCCAGCAGTTTATGGCCGGGACAGGAGTATAATTCACCCCTCCACTTT. It yields the protein CASSLWPGQEYNSPLHF.

In its sample, this clonotype was seen many times. This chain joins TRBV28 and TRBJ1-5; a weak D match, TRBD1 (6 bases). The length of the CDR3 is 14 residues. Germline lookup yields CDR1 MDHEN and CDR2 SYDVKM. Trimming left V 3 bases short and J 6 bases short, with 12 bases between. This chain's CDR3 is CASSFPGDSQPQHF. The CDR3 region has the DNA TGTGCCAGCAGTTTTCCAGGGGATAGTCAGCCCCAGCATTTT.

In its sample, this clonotype was seen many times. The chain employs TRBV7-2 and TRBJ1-2; tentative D call: TRBD1 (5 bases). CDR1 and CDR2 from the germline V gene are SGHTA and FQGNSA. The CDR3 is 15 residues long. V was pared by 6 bases and J by 4 bases, with 18 bases between. The DNA of the CDR3 is TGTGCCAGCAGGTCCGGGACGGAGGGTTTCTATGGCTACACCTTC. As protein: CASRSGTEGFYGYTF. The complete variable domain, with remaining parts taken from reference TRBV7-2 and TRBJ1-2, reads GAGVSQSPSNKVTEKGKDVELRCDPISGHTALYWYRQSLGQGLEFLIYFQGNSAPDKSGLPSDRFSAERTGGSVSTLTIQRTQQEDSAVYLCASRSGTEGFYGYTFGSGTRLTVV.

The table lists this clonotype with many counts. This chain connects TRBV5-1 to TRBJ2-6, with no clear D. Trimming took 4 bases from V and 0 from J, leaving 14 bases between them. Germline V gene data show CDR1 as SGHRS and CDR2 as YFSETQ. The CDR3 totals 17 residues. The CDR3 here is CASSATTGYSGANVLTF. The CDR3 DNA is TGCGCCAGCAGCGCTACAACCGGTTACTCTGGGGCCAACGTCCTGACTTTC.

This clonotype was detected only a few times. This chain uses TRBV6-1 with TRBJ2-5, with 12 bases that match TRBD1. CDR1 and CDR2 from the germline V gene are MNHNS and SASEGT. The CDR3 sequence is 17 residues long. V gave up 6 bases and J gave up 2 bases; unmatched junction bases: 10. In DNA form, the CDR3 reads TGTGCCAGCAGGGGACAGGGGGCTAGGGGAAAACAAGAGACCCAGTACTTC. Translation gives CASRGQGARGKQETQYF.

Many counts were recorded for this clonotype. The CDR3 DNA reads TGTGCCTGGAGTCTCACTAGAAACTACGAGCAGTACTTC. The encoded protein is CAWSLTRNYEQYF. The gene calls are TRBV30 and TRBJ2-7, with D perhaps TRBD2 (5 bases). Between the trimmed V and J ends, which lost 2 bases and 3 bases, there was a span of 11 bases. The V gene's germline CDR1 is GTSNPN and CDR2 SVGIG (reference sequence). The CDR3 length is 13 residues.

This clonotype was counted a few times. The J gene is TRBJ2-2, the V gene TRBV6-1; 8 bases fit TRBD2. This CDR3 is built from 15 residues. Germline values: CDR1 MNHNS, CDR2 SASEGT. The junction had 7 bases not matched to a gene; V was cut back by 4 bases and J by 6 bases. The CDR3 protein is CASSGLAGRSGELFF. The CDR3 DNA is TGTGCCAGCAGTGGGTTAGCGGGGCGGTCCGGGGAGCTGTTTTTT.

The chain has TRBV30 and TRBJ1-2; 8 positions agree with TRBD1. The CDR3 spans 13 residues. Germline CDR1 and CDR2: GTSNPN and SVGIG (reference sequence). The V and J ends lost 1 base and 10 bases, in that order; junction bases with no gene match: 8. This chain's CDR3 is CAWSGGQEIDYTF. In DNA form, the CDR3 reads TGTGCCTGGAGTGGGGGACAGGAGATTGACTACACCTTC.

This clonotype was counted at least ten times. The chain combines TRBV19 with TRBJ1-4, with no clear D. V was trimmed by 4 bases and J by 7 bases, leaving 13 bases between them. The CDR3 has 14 amino acids. The germline CDR1 and CDR2 sequences are LNHDA and SQIVND (reference sequence). In DNA form, the CDR3 reads TGTGCCAGTAGTACCAGGAAAGGGAGTGAAAAACTGTTTTTT. Protein sequence: CASSTRKGSEKLFF.

At least ten counts were recorded for this clonotype. CDR3 loop: CASSPWTLGEKLFF. The CDR3 region has the DNA TGTGCCAGCAGTCCCTGGACCTTGGGGGAAAAACTGTTTTTT. The V and J genes are TRBV28 and TRBJ1-4, with unresolved D. Between the trimmed V and J ends, which lost 5 bases and 8 bases, there was a span of 15 bases. This CDR3 region has 14 residues. Germline values: CDR1 MDHEN, CDR2 SYDVKM.

This clonotype was found many times. The chain is built from TRBV2 and TRBJ2-7; 9 bases align to TRBD2. CDR3 length equals 13 residues. From germline, CDR1 is SNHLY and CDR2 FYNNEI. J was trimmed by 7 bases and V by 9 bases; bases with no gene match: 10. The CDR3 region is CARGLAGLGEQYF. DNA of the CDR3: TGTGCCAGGGGGCTAGCGGGACTGGGGGAGCAGTACTTC.

This clonotype has more than one count but fewer than ten. The J gene is TRBJ2-1, the V gene TRBV11-1, with D unresolved. Germline lookup yields CDR1 SGHAT and CDR2 FQDESV (reference sequence). The CDR3 runs 12 residues. With 0 bases removed from V and 10 bases from J, the gap between germline ends came to 7 bases. CDR3 region: CASSLARPEQFF. CDR3 coding DNA: TGTGCCAGCAGCTTAGCGCGACCGGAGCAGTTCTTC.